This T cell receptor (beta chain) was sequenced in a study of shared clonotypes between healthy human individuals. Study-level results: The sharing of 4.5% to 6.5% of naive CD4 clonotypes was seen across a few donors.

On this clone itself: Its specificity is unknown.

V was pared by 2 bases and J by 8 bases, with 4 bases of the junction left unmatched. The CDR3 extends over 14 amino acids. Per germline, CDR1 MNHNS and CDR2 SASEGT. Both subsets, CD45RA+ naive and CD45RA-negative memory, were split from the CD4+ cells. In the study's own analysis: Junction-only sequences without quality scores were provided by ImmunoSEQ, so filtering was different. Libraries were prepared by immunoSEQ multiplex PCR; TCRdb keeps only in-frame clonotypes and omits some of them. Clone size and the V and J calls come from that table; the DNA yielded D and trimming. The sample shows approximately 1,500,000 clones, over 95% of them seen only once.

This chain links TRBV6-1 with TRBJ2-1; 9 bases line up with TRBD2. Sequencing was performed on naive CD4+ T cells sorted from blood. As to subset: CD45RA+ positively selected. The sequence was collected from a man under 40 in good health. CDR3 protein: CASSERGRAYEQFF. The DNA for the CDR3 is TGTGCCAGCAGTGAACGCGGGAGGGCCTATGAGCAGTTCTTC.